This is a list of T cell receptor beta chains from one sample in a study of blood T cell repertoires in COVID-19. Only in-frame clones appear in the TCRdb table, and some are missing; sequencing was by immunoSEQ multiplex PCR. The sample carries about 230,000 clones, roughly 80% recorded once. The sample consisted of peripheral blood. These receptors were obtained from a woman in her 70s with active or convalescent COVID-19. Both conserved end residues are part of each CDR3. The D gene is left open where the match is weak. Clone size appears in some rows only: once, few, many, or a class for an expanded clone.

>NA|NA|TRBV11-1|TRBJ2-5
TGTGCCAGCAGCTTAGGGCGGGGACGACAAGAGACCCAGTACTTC
CASSLGRGRQETQYF
>NA|NA|TRBV7-2|TRBJ1-1
TGTGCCAGCAGCTTAGTTAGATACAGAGACCACACTGAAGCTTTCTTT
CASSLVRYRDHTEAFF
>TRBD2|NA|TRBV5-5|TRBJ2-5
TGTGCCAGCAGCAGTCAGCTGCGGGGGGCCTCGTTACAAGAGACCCAGTACTTC
CASSSQLRGASLQETQYF
>NA|NA|TRBV9|TRBJ2-5
TGTGCCAGCAGCCAAAGGGGGATCCAAGAGACCCAGTACTTC
CASSQRGIQETQYF
>TRBD1|few|TRBV20-1|TRBJ1-1
TGCAGTGCTAGTAGGGGGCAAGACACTGAAGCTTTCTTT
CSASRGQDTEAFF
>TRBD2|NA|TRBV5-1|TRBJ2-1
TGCGCCAGCAGCCCAGGGACTAGCGGGTTCCCATACAATGAGCAGTTCTTC
CASSPGTSGFPYNEQFF
>TRBD2|NA|TRBV5-4|TRBJ2-5
TGTGCCAGCAGCTGGGGGGGAGAGACCCAGTACTTC
CASSWGGETQYF
>TRBD1|NA|TRBV9|TRBJ1-2
TGTGCCAGCAACCCTAGTAAGGGGGCCCTCACCTTC
CASNPSKGALTF
>TRBD2|NA|TRBV10-3|TRBJ2-5
TGTGCCACCCAGAACACCCGGGGGGGGCAGAACCAAGAGACCCAGTACTTC
CATQNTRGGQNQETQYF
>NA|NA|TRBV2|TRBJ2-1
TGTGCCAGCACCTTTAGCAATGAGCAGTTCTTC
CASTFSNEQFF
>TRBD1|NA|TRBV6-5|TRBJ1-2
TGTGCCAGCACCCCGGACAGGGCTAACTATGGCTACACCTTC
CASTPDRANYGYTF
>NA|NA|TRBV4-1|TRBJ1-2
TGCGCCAGCAGCCAAGTGCTTCCGGTATATGGCTACACCTTC
CASSQVLPVYGYTF
>TRBD1|NA|TRBV11-2|TRBJ2-2
TGTGCCAGCAGCCGGACAGGGGTCACCGGGGAGCTGTTTTTT
CASSRTGVTGELFF
>NA|NA|TRBV4-3|TRBJ1-2
TGCGCCAGCAGCCAAGATCCCCGGACACCCTACACCTTC
CASSQDPRTPYTF
>NA|NA|TRBV2|TRBJ1-2
TGTGCCAGCAGTCGGGAGGCAGCTTCGAACTATGGCTACACCTTC
CASSREAASNYGYTF
>NA|NA|TRBV9|TRBJ2-1
TGTGCCAGCAGCGTATACAGCGGCAGGGGAAACGAGCAGTTCTTC
CASSVYSGRGNEQFF
>TRBD1|few|TRBV5-1|TRBJ1-6
TGCGCCAGCAGCTTGCGGCCGACAGGGGAAGAGAATTCACCCCTCCACTTT
CASSLRPTGEENSPLHF
>TRBD1|NA|TRBV3-1/TRBV3-2|TRBJ1-2
TGTGCCAGCAGCCCACAGGGGTTCTATGACTACACCTTC
CASSPQGFYDYTF
>TRBD1|few|TRBV20-1|TRBJ1-2
TGCAGTGCTATCGACAGGGATGGCTACACCTTC
CSAIDRDGYTF
>TRBD1|NA|TRBV5-5|TRBJ2-2
TGTGCCAGCAGCTCATCAGGGGGCTTTGACACCGGGGAGCTGTTTTTT
CASSSSGGFDTGELFF
>NA|once|TRBV28|TRBJ1-1
TGTGCCAGCAGTCTCGTAGAGGGAGCTGAAGCTTTCTTT
CASSLVEGAEAFF
>NA|few|TRBV5-5|TRBJ2-7
TGTGCCAGCAGCTTGGGAAGTCGGGGGGCCCCCTACGAGCAGTACTTC
CASSLGSRGAPYEQYF
>NA|NA|TRBV10-2|TRBJ1-1
TGCGCCAGCAGAGGGGGGGTGAACACTGAAGCTTTCTTT
CASRGGVNTEAFF
>NA|NA|TRBV4-3|TRBJ2-1
TGCGCCAGCAGCAACCGGGGATACAATGAGCAGTTCTTC
CASSNRGYNEQFF
>TRBD2|once|TRBV5-1|TRBJ2-5
TGCGCCAGCAGCCAAGCGGGGGGGGACCAAGAGACCCAGTACTTC
CASSQAGGDQETQYF
>NA|NA|TRBV7-2|TRBJ2-7
TGTGCCAGCAGCTTAGATGGCGGGGGCTCCTCATACGAGCAGTACTTC
CASSLDGGGSSYEQYF
>TRBD1|few|TRBV5-1|TRBJ1-6
TGCGCCAGCAGCGGACAGGGGGCCTCCTATAATTCACCCCTCCACTTT
CASSGQGASYNSPLHF
>TRBD1|few|TRBV7-7|TRBJ2-2
TGTGCCAGCAGCTTAGACAGGGGTTTCACCGGGGAGCTGTTTTTT
CASSLDRGFTGELFF